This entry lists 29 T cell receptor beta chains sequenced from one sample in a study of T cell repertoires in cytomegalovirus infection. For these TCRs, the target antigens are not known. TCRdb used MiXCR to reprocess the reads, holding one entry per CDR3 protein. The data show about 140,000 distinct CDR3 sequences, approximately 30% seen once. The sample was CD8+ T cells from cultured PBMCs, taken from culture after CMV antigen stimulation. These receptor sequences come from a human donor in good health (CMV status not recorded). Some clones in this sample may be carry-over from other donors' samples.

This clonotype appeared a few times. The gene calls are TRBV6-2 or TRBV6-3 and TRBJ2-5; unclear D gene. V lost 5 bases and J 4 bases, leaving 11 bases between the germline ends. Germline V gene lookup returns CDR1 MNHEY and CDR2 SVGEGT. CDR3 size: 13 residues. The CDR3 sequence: CASSLGYLETQYF. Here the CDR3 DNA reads TGTGCCAGCAGTCTCGGATACCTAGAGACCCAGTACTTC.

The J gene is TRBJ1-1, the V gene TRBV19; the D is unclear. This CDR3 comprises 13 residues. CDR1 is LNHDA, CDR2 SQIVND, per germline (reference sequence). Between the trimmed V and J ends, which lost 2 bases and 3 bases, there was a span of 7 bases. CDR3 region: CASSISVDTEAFF. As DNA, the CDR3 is TGTGCCAGTAGTATATCGGTGGACACTGAAGCTTTCTTT.

The CDR3, as DNA: TGTGCCAGCAGCTTAGTTTCAGGGTGGACTGAAGCTTTCTTT. This gives the protein CASSLVSGWTEAFF. The rearrangement uses TRBV7-4 and TRBJ1-1; maybe TRBD1 (5 bases). CDR1 is SGHVT and CDR2 is SQSDAQ in the germline V gene. This CDR3 has 14 amino acids. V was clipped by 1 base and J by 5 bases, with 11 bases between them.

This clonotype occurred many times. DNA of the CDR3: TGTGCCAGCAGCTTAGGGGACGGCCGGGACACTGAAGCTTTCTTT. Residues: CASSLGDGRDTEAFF. The chain couples TRBV11-3 to TRBJ1-1; TRBD1 might be the D (5 bases). Germline loops: CDR1 SGHNT, CDR2 YENEEA. Trimming removed 1 base at V and 3 bases at J, with 12 bases between. This CDR3 is built from 15 residues.

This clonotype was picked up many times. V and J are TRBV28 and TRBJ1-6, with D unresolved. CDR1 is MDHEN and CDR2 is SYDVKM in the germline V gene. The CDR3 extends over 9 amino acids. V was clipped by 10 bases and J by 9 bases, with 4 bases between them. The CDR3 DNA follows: TGTGCCACAGGTTCACCCCTCCACTTT. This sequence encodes CATGSPLHF.

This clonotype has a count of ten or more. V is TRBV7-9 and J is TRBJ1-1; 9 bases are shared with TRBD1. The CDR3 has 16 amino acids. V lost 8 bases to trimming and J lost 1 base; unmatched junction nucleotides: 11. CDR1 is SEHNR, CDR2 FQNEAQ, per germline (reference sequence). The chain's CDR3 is CASLEQGARGNTEAFF. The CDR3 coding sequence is TGTGCCAGCCTAGAACAGGGGGCTCGTGGGAACACTGAAGCTTTCTTT.

The chain's CDR3 is CASSYWPRNYGYTF. CDR3 bases: TGTGCCAGCAGTTACTGGCCGAGGAACTATGGCTACACCTTC. The gene calls are TRBV6-5 and TRBJ1-2; D is ambiguous. Trimming pared 1 base from V and 2 bases from J, leaving 8 bases between. This CDR3 has 14 residues. CDR1 MNHEY and CDR2 SVGAGI come from the germline V gene.

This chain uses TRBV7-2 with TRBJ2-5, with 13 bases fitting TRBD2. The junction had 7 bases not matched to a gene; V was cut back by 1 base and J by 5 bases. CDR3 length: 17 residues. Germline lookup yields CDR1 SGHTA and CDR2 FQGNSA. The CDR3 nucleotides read TGTGCCAGCAGCTTAGTTACCGGGACTAGCGGGGAGGAGACCCAGTACTTC. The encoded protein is CASSLVTGTSGEETQYF. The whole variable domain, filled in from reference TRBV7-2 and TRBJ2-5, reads GAGVSQSPSNKVTEKGKDVELRCDPISGHTALYWYRQSLGQGLEFLIYFQGNSAPDKSGLPSDRFSAERTGGSVSTLTIQRTQQEDSAVYLCASSLVTGTSGEETQYFGPGTRLLVL.

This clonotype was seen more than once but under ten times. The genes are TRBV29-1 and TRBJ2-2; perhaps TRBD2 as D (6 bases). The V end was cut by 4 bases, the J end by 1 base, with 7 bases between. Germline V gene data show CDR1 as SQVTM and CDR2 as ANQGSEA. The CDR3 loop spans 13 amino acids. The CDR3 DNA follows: TGCAGCGTTGTGGAGGGGAACACCGGGGAGCTGTTTTTT. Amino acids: CSVVEGNTGELFF.

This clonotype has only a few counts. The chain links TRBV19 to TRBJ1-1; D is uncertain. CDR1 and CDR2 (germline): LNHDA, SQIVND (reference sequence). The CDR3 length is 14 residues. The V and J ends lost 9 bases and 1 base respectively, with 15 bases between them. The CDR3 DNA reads TGTGCCAGCACCATAGTCGCGGCGAACACTGAAGCTTTCTTT. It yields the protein CASTIVAANTEAFF.

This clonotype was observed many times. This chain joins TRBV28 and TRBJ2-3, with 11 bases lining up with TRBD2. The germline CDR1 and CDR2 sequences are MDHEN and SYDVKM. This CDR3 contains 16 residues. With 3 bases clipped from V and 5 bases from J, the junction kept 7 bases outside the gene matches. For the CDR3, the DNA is TGTGCCAGCAGTTTTAGCGGGGGGGCGGAGGGAGATACGCAGTATTTT. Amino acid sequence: CASSFSGGAEGDTQYF.

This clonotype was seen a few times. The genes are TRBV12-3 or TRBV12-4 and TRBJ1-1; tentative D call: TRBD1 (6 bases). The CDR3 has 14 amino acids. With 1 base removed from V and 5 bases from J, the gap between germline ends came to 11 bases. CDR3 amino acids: CASSLGGRLTEAFF. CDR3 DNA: TGTGCCAGCAGTTTAGGGGGGCGCTTAACTGAAGCTTTCTTT.

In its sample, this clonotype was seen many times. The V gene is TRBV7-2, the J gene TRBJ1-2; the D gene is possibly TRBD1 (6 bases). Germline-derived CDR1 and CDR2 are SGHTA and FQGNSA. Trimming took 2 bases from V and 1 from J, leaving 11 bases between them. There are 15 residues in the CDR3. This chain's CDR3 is CASSLRTDYNYGYTF. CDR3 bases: TGTGCCAGCAGCTTAAGGACAGATTATAACTATGGCTACACCTTC.

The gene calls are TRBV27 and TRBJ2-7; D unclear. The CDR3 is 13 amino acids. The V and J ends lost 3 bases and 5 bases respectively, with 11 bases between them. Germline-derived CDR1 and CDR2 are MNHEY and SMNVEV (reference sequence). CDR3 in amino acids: CASSFRVGHEQYF. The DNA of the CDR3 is TGTGCCAGCAGTTTTCGGGTCGGCCACGAGCAGTACTTC.

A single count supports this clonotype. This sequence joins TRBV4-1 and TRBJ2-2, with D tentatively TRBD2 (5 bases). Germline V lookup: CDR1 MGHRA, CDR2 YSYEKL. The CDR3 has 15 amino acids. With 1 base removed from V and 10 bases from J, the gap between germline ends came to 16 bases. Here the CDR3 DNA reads TGCGCCAGCAGCCAAGTCCTGGTGAGGGTTGAGGAGCTGTTTTTT. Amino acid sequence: CASSQVLVRVEELFF.

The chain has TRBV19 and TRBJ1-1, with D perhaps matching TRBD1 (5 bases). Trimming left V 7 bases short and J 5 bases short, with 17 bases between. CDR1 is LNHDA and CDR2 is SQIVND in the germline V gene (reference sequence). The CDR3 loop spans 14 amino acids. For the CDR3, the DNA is TGTGCCAGTAAGGGTAGAAGGGGCCTAACTGAAGCTTTCTTT. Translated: CASKGRRGLTEAFF.

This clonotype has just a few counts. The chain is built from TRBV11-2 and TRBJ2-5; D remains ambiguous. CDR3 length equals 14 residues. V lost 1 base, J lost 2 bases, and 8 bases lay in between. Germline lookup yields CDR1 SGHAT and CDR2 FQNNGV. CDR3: CASSLGLSQETQYF. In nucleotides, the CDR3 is TGTGCCAGCAGCTTAGGTTTATCTCAAGAGACCCAGTACTTC. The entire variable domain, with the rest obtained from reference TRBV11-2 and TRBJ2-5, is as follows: EAGVAQSPRYKIIEKRQSVAFWCNPISGHATLYWYQQILGQGPKLLIQFQNNGVVDDSQLPKDRFSAERLKGVDSTLKIQPAKLEDSAVYLCASSLGLSQETQYFGPGTRLLVL.

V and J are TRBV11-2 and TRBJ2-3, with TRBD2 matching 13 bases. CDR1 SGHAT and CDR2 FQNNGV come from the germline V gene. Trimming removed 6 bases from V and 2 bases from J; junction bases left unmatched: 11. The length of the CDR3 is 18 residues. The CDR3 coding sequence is TGTGCCAGCAGGTATAGTTTTGGACTAGCGGGGGACACAGATACGCAGTATTTT. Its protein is CASRYSFGLAGDTDTQYF. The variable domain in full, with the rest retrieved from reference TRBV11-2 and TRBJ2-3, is EAGVAQSPRYKIIEKRQSVAFWCNPISGHATLYWYQQILGQGPKLLIQFQNNGVVDDSQLPKDRFSAERLKGVDSTLKIQPAKLEDSAVYLCASRYSFGLAGDTDTQYFGPGTRLTVL.

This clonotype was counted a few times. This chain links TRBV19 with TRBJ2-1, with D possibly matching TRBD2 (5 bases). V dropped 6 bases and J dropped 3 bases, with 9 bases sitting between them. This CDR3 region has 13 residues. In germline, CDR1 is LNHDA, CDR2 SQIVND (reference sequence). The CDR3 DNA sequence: TGTGCCAGTAGGGACTTTAACTACAATGAGCAGTTCTTC. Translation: CASRDFNYNEQFF.

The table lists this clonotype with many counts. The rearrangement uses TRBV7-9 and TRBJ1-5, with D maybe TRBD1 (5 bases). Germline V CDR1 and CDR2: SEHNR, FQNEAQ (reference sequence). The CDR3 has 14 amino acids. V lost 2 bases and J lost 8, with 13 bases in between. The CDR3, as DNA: TGTGCCAGCAGCTTAACCGGGGCTTTCGAGCCCCAGCATTTT. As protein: CASSLTGAFEPQHF.

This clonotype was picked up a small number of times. CDR3 in amino acids: CASSIGTSRYEQFF. CDR3 DNA sequence: TGTGCCAGTAGTATAGGGACTAGCAGGTATGAGCAGTTCTTC. The chain recombines TRBV19 with TRBJ2-1, with TRBD2 matching over 8 bases. This CDR3 contains 14 residues. CDR1 and CDR2 (germline): LNHDA, SQIVND (reference sequence). V was pared by 1 base and J by 8 bases, with 4 bases of the junction left unmatched.

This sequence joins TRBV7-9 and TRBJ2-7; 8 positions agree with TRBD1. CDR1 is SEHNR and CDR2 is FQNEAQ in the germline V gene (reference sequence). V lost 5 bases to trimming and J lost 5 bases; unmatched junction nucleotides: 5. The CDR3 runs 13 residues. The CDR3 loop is CASSGGQVHEQYF. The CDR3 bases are TGTGCCAGCAGCGGGGGACAGGTCCACGAGCAGTACTTC.

For the CDR3, the DNA is TGTGCCAGCAGCTTAGGGCAAGCAGGGGACTACGAGCAGTACTTC. Protein sequence: CASSLGQAGDYEQYF. The chain combines TRBV7-6 with TRBJ2-7, with a weak D call TRBD1 (6 bases). The V gene's germline CDR1 is SGHVS and CDR2 FNYEAQ. There are 15 residues in the CDR3. The germline V and J ends were trimmed by 1 base and 3 bases, with 13 bases remaining between them. Full variable domain (missing parts from reference TRBV7-6 and TRBJ2-7): GAGVSQSPRYKVTKRGQDVALRCDPISGHVSLYWYRQALGQGPEFLTYFNYEAQQDKSGLPNDRFSAERPEGSISTLTIQRTEQRDSAMYRCASSLGQAGDYEQYFGPGTRLTVT.

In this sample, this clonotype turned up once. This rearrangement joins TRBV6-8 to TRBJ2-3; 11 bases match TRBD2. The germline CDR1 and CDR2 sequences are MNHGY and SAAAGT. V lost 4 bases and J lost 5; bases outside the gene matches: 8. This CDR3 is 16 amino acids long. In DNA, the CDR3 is TGTGCCAGCAGTTTGGCTAGCGGGGGGCGAGGAGATACGCAGTATTTT. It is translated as CASSLASGGRGDTQYF.

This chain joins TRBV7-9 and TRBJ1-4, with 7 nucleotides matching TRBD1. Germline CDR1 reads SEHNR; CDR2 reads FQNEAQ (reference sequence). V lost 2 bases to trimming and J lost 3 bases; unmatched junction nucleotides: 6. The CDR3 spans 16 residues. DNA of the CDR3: TGTGCCAGCAGCTTAACAAGGGACAGCGCTAATGAAAAACTGTTTTTT. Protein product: CASSLTRDSANEKLFF.

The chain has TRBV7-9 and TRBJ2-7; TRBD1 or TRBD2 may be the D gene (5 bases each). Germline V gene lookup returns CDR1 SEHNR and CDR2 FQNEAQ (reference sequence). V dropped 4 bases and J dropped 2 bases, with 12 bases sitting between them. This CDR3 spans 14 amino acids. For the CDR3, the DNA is TGTGCCAGCAGCTCGGATCTGGGGGCCTACGAGCAGTACTTC. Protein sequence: CASSSDLGAYEQYF.

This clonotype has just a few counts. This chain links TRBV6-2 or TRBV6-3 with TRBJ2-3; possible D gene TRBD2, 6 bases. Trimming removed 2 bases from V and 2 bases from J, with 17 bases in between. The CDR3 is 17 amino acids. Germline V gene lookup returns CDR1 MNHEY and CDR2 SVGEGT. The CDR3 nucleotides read TGTGCCAGCAGTTACCCTTATTCAGCGGGTAACACAGATACGCAGTATTTT. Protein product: CASSYPYSAGNTDTQYF.

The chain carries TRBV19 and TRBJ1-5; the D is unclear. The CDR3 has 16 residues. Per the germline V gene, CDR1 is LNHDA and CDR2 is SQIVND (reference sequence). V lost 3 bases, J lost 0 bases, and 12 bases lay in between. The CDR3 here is CASSMDSVYSNQPQHF. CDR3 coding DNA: TGTGCCAGTAGTATGGATTCCGTCTATAGCAATCAGCCCCAGCATTTT.

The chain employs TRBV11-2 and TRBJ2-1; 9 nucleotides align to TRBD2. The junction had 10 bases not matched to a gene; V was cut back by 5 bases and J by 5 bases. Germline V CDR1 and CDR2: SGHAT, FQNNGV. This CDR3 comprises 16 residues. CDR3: CASSGGGGGANNEQFF. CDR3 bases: TGTGCCAGCAGCGGCGGCGGCGGGGGGGCCAACAATGAGCAGTTCTTC.